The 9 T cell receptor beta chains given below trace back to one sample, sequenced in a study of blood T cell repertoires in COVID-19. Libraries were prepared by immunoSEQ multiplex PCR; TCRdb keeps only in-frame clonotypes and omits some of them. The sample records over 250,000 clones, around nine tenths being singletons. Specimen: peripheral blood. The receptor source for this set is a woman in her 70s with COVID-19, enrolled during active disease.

CDR3 loop: CASSYTGLGYTF. The CDR3 coding sequence is TGTGCCAGCAGCTATACAGGGCTGGGCTACACCTTC. The chain combines TRBV7-9 with TRBJ1-2; the D gene is possibly TRBD1 (6 bases). The V gene lost 4 bases and the J gene lost 8 bases, with 11 bases spanning the gap. The CDR3 is 12 residues long. Germline assignment: CDR1 SEHNR and CDR2 FQNEAQ (reference sequence).

CDR3 region: CASSLARGDRNSPLHF. As DNA, the CDR3 is TGTGCCAGCAGTCTCGCCCGAGGGGACAGGAATTCACCCCTCCACTTT. This rearrangement joins TRBV25-1 to TRBJ1-6, with TRBD1 matching over 8 bases. Germline V CDR1 and CDR2: MGHDK, SYGVNS. Trimming at V came to 5 bases and at J to 7 bases, leaving 10 bases not matched to a gene. This CDR3 has 16 amino acids.

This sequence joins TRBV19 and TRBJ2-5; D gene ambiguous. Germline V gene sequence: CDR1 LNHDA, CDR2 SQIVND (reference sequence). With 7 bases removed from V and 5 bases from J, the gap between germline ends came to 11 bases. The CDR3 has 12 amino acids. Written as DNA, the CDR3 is TGTGCCAGTATGCAAGCCCCCGAGACCCAGTACTTC. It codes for CASMQAPETQYF.

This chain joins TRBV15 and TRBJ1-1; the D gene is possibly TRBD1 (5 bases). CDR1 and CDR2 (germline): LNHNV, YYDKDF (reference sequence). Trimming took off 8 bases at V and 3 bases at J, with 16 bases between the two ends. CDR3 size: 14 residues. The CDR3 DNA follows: TGTGCCACCTCCCGGCGGGGCAGGGACACTGAAGCTTTCTTT. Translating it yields CATSRRGRDTEAFF.

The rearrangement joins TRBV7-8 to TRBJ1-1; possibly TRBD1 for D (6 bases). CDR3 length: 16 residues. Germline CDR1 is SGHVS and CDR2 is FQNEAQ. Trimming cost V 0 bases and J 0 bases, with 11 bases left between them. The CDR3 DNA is TGTGCCAGCAGCTTAGCCGGCAGGGGAATGAACACTGAAGCTTTCTTT. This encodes CASSLAGRGMNTEAFF.

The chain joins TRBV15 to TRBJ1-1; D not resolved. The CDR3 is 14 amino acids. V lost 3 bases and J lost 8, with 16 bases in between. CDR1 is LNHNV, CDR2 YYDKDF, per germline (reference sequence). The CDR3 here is CATSRLSGKIEAFF. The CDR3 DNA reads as TGTGCCACCAGCAGGCTTTCGGGGAAAATCGAAGCTTTCTTT.

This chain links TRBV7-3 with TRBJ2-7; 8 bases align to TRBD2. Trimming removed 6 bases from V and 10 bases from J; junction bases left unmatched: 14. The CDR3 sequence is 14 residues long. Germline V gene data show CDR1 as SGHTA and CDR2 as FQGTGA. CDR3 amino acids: CASRKSRSGRGQYF. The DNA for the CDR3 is TGTGCCAGCAGAAAAAGTCGAAGCGGGAGAGGACAGTACTTC.

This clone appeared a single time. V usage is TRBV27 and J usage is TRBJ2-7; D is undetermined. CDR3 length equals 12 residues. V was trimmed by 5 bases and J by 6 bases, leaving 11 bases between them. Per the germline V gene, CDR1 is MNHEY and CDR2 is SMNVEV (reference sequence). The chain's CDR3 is CASSLTVGEQYF. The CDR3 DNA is TGTGCCAGCAGTCTAACGGTCGGCGAGCAGTACTTC.

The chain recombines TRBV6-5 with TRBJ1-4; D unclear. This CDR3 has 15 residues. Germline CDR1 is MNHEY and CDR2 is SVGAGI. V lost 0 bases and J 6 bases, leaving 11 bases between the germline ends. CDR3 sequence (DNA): TGTGCCAGCAGTTACTCGAGGGTTTATTATGAAAAACTGTTTTTT. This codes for CASSYSRVYYEKLFF.